This T cell receptor beta chain is from a study of T cell repertoires in cytomegalovirus infection. Study at large: Recently described HLA-C-restricted plus well-studied HLA-B-restricted CMV epitopes were used. The public TCR beta signatures pointed to both CMV infection and matching HLA type.

V was clipped by 3 bases and J by 4 bases; unmatched bases: 10. Germline V CDR1 and CDR2: LNHDA, SQIVND (reference sequence). CDR3 length: 16 amino acids. The study's findings and limits: Identification of carriers of CMV plus the relevant HLA was achieved through cumulative public TCR beta family frequency.

TCRdb independently ran MiXCR on the reads; one entry per CDR3 protein. The sample lists approximately 280,000 distinct CDR3 sequences, under 25% seen once, with about 21% in the top ten. As concerns this clonotype: Antigen: not known.

The source was cultured PBMCs, collected from culture after CMV antigen stimulation. The TCR comes from a human donor in good health (CMV status not recorded). Some clones in this sample may be carry-over from other donors' samples. The chain joins TRBV19 to TRBJ1-1; 8 bases line up with TRBD1. The chain's CDR3 is CASSMRQGMWGTEAFF. The CDR3 DNA follows: TGTGCCAGTAGTATGCGACAGGGGATGTGGGGCACTGAAGCTTTCTTT.